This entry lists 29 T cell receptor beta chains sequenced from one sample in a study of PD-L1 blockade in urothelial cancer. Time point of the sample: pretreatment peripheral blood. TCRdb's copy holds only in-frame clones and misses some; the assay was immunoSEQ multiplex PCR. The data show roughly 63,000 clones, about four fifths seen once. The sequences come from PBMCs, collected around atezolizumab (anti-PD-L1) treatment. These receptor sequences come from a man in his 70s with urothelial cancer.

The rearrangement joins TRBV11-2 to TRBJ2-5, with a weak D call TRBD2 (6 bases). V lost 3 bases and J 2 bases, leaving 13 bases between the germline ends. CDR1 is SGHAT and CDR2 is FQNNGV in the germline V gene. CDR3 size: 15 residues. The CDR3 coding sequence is TGTGCCAGCAGCTTCCTGGGACTTATTCAAGAGACCCAGTACTTC. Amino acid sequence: CASSFLGLIQETQYF. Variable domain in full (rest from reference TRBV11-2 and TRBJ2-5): EAGVAQSPRYKIIEKRQSVAFWCNPISGHATLYWYQQILGQGPKLLIQFQNNGVVDDSQLPKDRFSAERLKGVDSTLKIQPAKLEDSAVYLCASSFLGLIQETQYFGPGTRLLVL.

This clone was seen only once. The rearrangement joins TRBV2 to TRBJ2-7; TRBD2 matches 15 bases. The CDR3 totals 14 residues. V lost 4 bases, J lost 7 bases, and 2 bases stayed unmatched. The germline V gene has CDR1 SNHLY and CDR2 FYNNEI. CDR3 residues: CASSGTSGRVEQYF. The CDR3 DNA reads TGTGCCAGCAGTGGGACTAGCGGGAGGGTTGAGCAGTACTTC.

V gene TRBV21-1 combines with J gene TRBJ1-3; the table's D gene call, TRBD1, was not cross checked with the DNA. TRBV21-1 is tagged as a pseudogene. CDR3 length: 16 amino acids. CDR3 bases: TGTGCCAGCAGCAAAGAAACAGGGCCTACTGGAAACACCATATATTTT. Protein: CASSKETGPTGNTIYF.

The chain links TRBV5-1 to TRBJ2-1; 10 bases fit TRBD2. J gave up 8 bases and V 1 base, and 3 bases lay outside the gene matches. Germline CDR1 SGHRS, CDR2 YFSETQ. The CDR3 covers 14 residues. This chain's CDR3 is CASSLPSGRDEQFF. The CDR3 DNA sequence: TGCGCCAGCAGCTTGCCTAGCGGGAGAGATGAGCAGTTCTTC.

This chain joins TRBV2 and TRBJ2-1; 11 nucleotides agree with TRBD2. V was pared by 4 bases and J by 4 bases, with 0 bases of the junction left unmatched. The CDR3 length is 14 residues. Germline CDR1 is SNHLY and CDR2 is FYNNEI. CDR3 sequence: CASSGLAGYNEQFF. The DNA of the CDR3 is TGTGCCAGCAGTGGACTAGCGGGATACAATGAGCAGTTCTTC.

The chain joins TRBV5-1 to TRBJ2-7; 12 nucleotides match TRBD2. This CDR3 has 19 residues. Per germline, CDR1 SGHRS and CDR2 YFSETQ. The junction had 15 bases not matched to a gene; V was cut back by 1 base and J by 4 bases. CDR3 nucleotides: TGCGCCAGCAGCTTGCGGCTAGCGGGAGGGCCAGTGATTAGGTACGAGCAGTACTTC. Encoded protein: CASSLRLAGGPVIRYEQYF.

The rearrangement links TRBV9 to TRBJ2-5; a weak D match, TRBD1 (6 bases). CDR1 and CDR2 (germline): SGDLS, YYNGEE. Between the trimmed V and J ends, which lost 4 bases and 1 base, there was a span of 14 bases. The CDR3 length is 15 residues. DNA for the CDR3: TGTGCCAGCAGCCCACAGGGCAGGGTCCAAGAGACCCAGTACTTC. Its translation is CASSPQGRVQETQYF.

The CDR3 here is CASSQGTGYEQYF. The CDR3 DNA follows: TGCGCCAGCAGCCAAGGGACAGGCTACGAGCAGTACTTC. The chain is built from TRBV4-1 and TRBJ2-7; 7 nucleotides agree with TRBD1. Trimming at V came to 1 base and at J to 3 bases, leaving 0 bases not matched to a gene. Germline lookup yields CDR1 MGHRA and CDR2 YSYEKL. The CDR3 runs 13 residues.

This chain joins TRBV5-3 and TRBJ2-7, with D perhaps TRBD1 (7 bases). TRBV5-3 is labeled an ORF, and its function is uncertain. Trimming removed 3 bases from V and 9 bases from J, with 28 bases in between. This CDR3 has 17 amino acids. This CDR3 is CARSSPSHTGDSGVQYF. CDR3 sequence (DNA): TGTGCCAGAAGCTCACCCTCTCACACAGGGGACTCGGGAGTGCAGTACTTC.

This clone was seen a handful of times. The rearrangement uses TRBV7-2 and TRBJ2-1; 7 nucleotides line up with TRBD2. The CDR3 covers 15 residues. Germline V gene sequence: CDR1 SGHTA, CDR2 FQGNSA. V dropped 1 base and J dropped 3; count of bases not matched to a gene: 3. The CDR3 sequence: CASSLEGGSYNEQFF. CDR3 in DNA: TGTGCCAGCAGCTTAGAGGGCGGGAGCTACAATGAGCAGTTCTTC.

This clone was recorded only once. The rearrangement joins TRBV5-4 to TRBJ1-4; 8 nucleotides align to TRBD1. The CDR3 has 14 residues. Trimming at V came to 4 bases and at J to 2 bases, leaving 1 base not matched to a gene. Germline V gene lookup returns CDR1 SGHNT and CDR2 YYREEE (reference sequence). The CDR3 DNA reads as TGTGCCAGCAGCCGACAGGGGACTAATGAAAAACTGTTTTTT. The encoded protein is CASSRQGTNEKLFF.

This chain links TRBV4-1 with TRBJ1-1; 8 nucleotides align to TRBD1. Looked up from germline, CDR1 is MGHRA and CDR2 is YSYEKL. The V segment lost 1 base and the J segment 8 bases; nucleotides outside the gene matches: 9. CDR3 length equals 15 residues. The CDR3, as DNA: TGCGCCAGCAGCCAAGTCTGGGCAGGGGGCGAAGAAGCTTTCTTT. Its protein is CASSQVWAGGEEAFF.

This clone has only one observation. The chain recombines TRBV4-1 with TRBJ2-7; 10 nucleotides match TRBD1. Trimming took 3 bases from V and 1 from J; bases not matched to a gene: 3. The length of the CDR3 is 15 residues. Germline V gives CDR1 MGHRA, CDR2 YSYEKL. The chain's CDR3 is CASSQGTGVSYEQYF. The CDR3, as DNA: TGCGCCAGCAGCCAGGGGACAGGGGTTTCCTACGAGCAGTACTTC.

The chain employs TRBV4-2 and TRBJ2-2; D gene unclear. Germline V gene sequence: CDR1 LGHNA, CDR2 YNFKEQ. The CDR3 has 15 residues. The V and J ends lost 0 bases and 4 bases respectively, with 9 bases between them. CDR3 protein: CASSQDLSLTGELFF. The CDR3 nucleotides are TGTGCCAGCAGCCAAGATTTAAGCCTCACCGGGGAGCTGTTTTTT.

The chain's CDR3 is CASSQGQGADQPQHF. The DNA of the CDR3 is TGTGCCAGCTCACAGGGACAGGGGGCCGATCAGCCCCAGCATTTT. This chain uses TRBV18 with TRBJ1-5; 12 bases align to TRBD1. The V segment lost 4 bases and the J segment 5 bases; nucleotides outside the gene matches: 3. Germline values: CDR1 KGHSH, CDR2 LQKENI. CDR3 length: 15 amino acids.

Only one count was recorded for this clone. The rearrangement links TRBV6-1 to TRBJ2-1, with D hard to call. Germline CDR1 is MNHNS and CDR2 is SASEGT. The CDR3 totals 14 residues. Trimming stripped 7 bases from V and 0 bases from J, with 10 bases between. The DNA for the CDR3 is TGTGCCAGCAAAGAGGAGAGCTCCTACAATGAGCAGTTCTTC. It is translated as CASKEESSYNEQFF.

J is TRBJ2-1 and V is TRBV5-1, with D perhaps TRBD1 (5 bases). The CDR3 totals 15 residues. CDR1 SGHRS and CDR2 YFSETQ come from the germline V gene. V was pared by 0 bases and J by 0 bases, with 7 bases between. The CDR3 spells CASSLGQSSYNEQFF. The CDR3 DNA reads TGCGCCAGCAGCTTGGGACAGTCCTCCTACAATGAGCAGTTCTTC.

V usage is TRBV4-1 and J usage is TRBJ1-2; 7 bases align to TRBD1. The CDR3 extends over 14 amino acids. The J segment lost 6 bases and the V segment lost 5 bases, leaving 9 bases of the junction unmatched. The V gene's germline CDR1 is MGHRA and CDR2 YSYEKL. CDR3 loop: CASSFYGTDDGYTF. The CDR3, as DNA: TGCGCCAGCAGCTTTTACGGGACAGACGATGGCTACACCTTC.

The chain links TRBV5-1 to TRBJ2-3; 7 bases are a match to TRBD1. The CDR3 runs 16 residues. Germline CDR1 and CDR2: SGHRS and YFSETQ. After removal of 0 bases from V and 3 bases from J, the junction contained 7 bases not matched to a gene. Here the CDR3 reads CASSLGQRGRTDTQYF. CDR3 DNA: TGCGCCAGCAGCTTGGGGCAAAGGGGGCGAACAGATACGCAGTATTTT.

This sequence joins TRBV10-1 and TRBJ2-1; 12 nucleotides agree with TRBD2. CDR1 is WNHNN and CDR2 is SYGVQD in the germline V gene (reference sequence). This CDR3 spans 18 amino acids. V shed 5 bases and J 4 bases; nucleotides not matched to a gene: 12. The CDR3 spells CASSLTRTSGTKYNEQFF. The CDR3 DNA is TGCGCCAGCAGTCTTACTCGGACTAGCGGGACTAAGTACAATGAGCAGTTCTTC.

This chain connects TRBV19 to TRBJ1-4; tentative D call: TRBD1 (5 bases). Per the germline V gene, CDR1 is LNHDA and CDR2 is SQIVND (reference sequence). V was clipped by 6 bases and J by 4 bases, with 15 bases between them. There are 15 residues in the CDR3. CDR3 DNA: TGTGCCAGTAGCCCCGGGGGAACGATTAATGAAAAACTGTTTTTT. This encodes CASSPGGTINEKLFF.

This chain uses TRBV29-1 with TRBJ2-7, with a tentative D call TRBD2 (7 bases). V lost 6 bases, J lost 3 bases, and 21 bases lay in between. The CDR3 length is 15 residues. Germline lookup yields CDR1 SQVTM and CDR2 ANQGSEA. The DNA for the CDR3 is TGCAGCGTCGCCCTCGGGGGGCAGGGAGGCTACGAGCAGTACTTC. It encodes CSVALGGQGGYEQYF.

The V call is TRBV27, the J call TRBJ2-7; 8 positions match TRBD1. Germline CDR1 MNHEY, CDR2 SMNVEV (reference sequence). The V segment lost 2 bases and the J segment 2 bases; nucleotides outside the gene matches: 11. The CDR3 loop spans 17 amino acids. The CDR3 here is CASSLRVGTGAPYEQYF. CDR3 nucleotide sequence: TGTGCCAGCAGTTTAAGGGTGGGGACAGGAGCACCCTACGAGCAGTACTTC.

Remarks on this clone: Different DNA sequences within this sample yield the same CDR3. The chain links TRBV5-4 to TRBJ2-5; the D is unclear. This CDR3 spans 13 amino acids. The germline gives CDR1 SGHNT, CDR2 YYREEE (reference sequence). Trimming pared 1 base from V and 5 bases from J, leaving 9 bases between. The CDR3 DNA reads TGTGCCAGCAGCTTGTTAGGAGTGGAGACCCAGTACTTC. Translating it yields CASSLLGVETQYF.

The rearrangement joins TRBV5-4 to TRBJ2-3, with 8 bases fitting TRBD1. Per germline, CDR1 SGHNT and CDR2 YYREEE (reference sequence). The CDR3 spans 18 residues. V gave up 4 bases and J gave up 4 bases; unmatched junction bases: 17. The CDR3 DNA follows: TGTGCCAGCAGCCGGGGGTCCAGGGGGCTAGGTCTCGCAGATACGCAGTATTTT. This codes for CASSRGSRGLGLADTQYF.

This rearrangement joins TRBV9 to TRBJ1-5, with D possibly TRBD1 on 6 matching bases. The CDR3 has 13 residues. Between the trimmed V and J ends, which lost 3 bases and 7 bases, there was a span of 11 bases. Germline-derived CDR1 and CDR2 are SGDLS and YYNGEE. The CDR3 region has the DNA TGTGCCAGCAGCGCAGGGGCGCTCCAGCCCCAGCATTTT. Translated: CASSAGALQPQHF. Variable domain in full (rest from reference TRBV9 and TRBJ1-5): DSGVTQTPKHLITATGQRVTLRCSPRSGDLSVYWYQQSLDQGLQFLIQYYNGEERAKGNILERFSAQQFPDLHSELNLSSLELGDSALYFCASSAGALQPQHFGDGTRLSIL.

The CDR3 region has the DNA TGTGCCAGCAGCTTTCTAGCGGGGATCACAGATACGCAGTATTTT. It codes for CASSFLAGITDTQYF. The chain is built from TRBV5-6 and TRBJ2-3; the match to TRBD2 covers 9 bases. CDR3 length: 15 amino acids. The V gene end was trimmed by 2 bases and the J gene end by 2 bases; junction bases not matched to a gene: 3. In germline, CDR1 is SGHDT, CDR2 YYEEEE.

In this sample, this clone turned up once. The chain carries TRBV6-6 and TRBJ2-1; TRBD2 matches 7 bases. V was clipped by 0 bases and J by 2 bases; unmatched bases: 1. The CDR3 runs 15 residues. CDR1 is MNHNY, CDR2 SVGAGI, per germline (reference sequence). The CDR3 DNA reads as TGTGCCAGCAGTTACTCGAGCGGGGCCTACAATGAGCAGTTCTTC. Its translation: CASSYSSGAYNEQFF.

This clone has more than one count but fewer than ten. CDR3 in DNA: TGTGCCAGTAGTAGTGACCGGAGGGGAAACACCATATATTTT. Translating gives CASSSDRRGNTIYF. The gene calls are TRBV19 and TRBJ1-3; no definite D call. Deletions cut 4 bases from V and 4 bases from J, with 11 bases between. This CDR3 has 14 amino acids. The germline V gene encodes CDR1 LNHDA and CDR2 SQIVND (reference sequence).